This T cell receptor (beta chain) comes out of a study of T-cell memory formation after mild COVID-19. Whole-study findings and limits: The SARS-CoV-2 specificity of second-wave clones reaching peak at day 37 remained unverified.

With respect to this clonotype: Its target is not known.

CDR1 and CDR2 (germline): MGHRA, YSYEKL. V dropped 0 bases and J dropped 4 bases, with 8 bases sitting between them. The CDR3 has 14 residues. TCRdb reprocessed the 5' RACE reads via MiXCR and lists one record per CDR3 protein. The sample carries hundreds of thousands of distinct CDR3 sequences, roughly 15% recorded once. This receptor was taken from a man younger than 35 who had mild COVID-19 (a few samples of this study predate the infection). Cell type and time point are not known. The rearrangement joins TRBV4-1 to TRBJ2-3; no reliable D call. Material for sequencing was PBMCs or a T cell subset sorted from them (not recorded which). The CDR3 here is CASSQDPAADTQYF. In DNA form, the CDR3 reads TGCGCCAGCAGCCAAGATCCCGCGGCAGATACGCAGTATTTT.